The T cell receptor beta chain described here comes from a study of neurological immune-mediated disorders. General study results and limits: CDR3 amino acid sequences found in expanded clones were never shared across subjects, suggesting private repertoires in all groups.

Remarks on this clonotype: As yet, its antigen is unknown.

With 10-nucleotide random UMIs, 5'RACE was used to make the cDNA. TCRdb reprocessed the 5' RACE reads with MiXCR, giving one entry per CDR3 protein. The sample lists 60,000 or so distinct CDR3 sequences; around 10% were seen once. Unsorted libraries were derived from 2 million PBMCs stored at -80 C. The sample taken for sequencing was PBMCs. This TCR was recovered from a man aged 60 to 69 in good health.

CDR3 sequence reads: CASSPGPGQSGYEQYF. The CDR3, as DNA: TGTGCCAGCAGCCCGGGTCCGGGACAGTCTGGGTACGAGCAGTACTTC. The chain uses TRBV5-4 and TRBJ2-7; TRBD1 matches at 7 bases. The J segment lost 4 bases and the V segment lost 4 bases, leaving 14 bases of the junction unmatched. There are 16 residues in the CDR3. CDR1 is SGHNT and CDR2 is YYREEE in the germline V gene (reference sequence). The full variable domain, completed using reference TRBV5-4 and TRBJ2-7, is ETGVTQSPTHLIKTRGQQVTLRCSSQSGHNTVSWYQQALGQGPQFIFQYYREEENGRGNFPPRFSGLQFPNYSSELNVNALELDDSALYLCASSPGPGQSGYEQYFGPGTRLTVT.